The clone carrying this T cell receptor beta chain came up a few times. TEMRA cells were FACS-enriched, unlike CD8+ and CD4+ T cells, which were negatively isolated. Random-hexamer reverse transcription was applied to roughly 0.5 to 1 ug RNA. Amplification of TCR beta CDR3 was carried out by immunoSEQ multiplex PCR, which covered 54 Vbeta and 13 Jbeta segments. TCRdb itself ran the immunoSEQ multiplex PCR reads through MiXCR, one entry per CDR3 protein. The sample holds hundreds of thousands of distinct CDR3 sequences, nearly 97% seen once. The data are from a study of CD8 T cells in Susac syndrome. CDR1 GTSNPN and CDR2 SVGIG come from the germline V gene (reference sequence). The CDR3 sequence is 13 residues long. V was shortened by 0 bases and J by 0 bases, with 5 bases between the two germline ends.

The chain combines TRBV30 with TRBJ1-2, with D unclear. The specimen sequenced was CD4+ T cells from PBMCs. The sequence came from a human donor with multiple sclerosis. CDR3 loop: CAWSVLANYGYTF. Written as DNA, the CDR3 is TGTGCCTGGAGTGTACTTGCTAACTATGGCTACACCTTC.